This is a list of T cell receptor beta chains from one sample in a study of cytomegalovirus exposure and HLA in healthy donors. Assay: immunoSEQ multiplex PCR; the TCRdb copy retains only in-frame clones and omits some. The data hold approximately 150,000 clones, with 75% to 85% observed a single time. Material for sequencing was PBMCs. The receptors come from a man aged 45 to 65 in good health and CMV-seropositive. The CDR3 runs from the conserved cysteine through the conserved F or W. A D gene is named only where the DNA matches it firmly. A clone size is listed for some rows: how often the clone was seen (once, few, many), or a class if it is expanded.

-	TRBD1	TRBV5-1	TRBJ2-2	CASSSAGTGNTGELFF	TGCGCCAGCAGCTCGGCCGGGACAGGGAACACCGGGGAGCTGTTTTTT
-	TRBD1	TRBV30	TRBJ1-2	CAWSPGQNYGYTF	TGTGCCTGGAGTCCGGGACAGAACTATGGCTACACCTTC
-	TRBD1	TRBV9	TRBJ2-3	CASSVAGGEGDTQYF	TGTGCCAGCAGCGTAGCAGGGGGCGAGGGAGATACGCAGTATTTT
-	-	TRBV7-2	TRBJ1-2	CASSLLGIRGNYGYTF	TGTGCCAGCAGCTTACTGGGAATAAGGGGAAACTATGGCTACACCTTC
once	TRBD1	TRBV15	TRBJ1-4	CATSTTGGIFEKLFF	TGTGCCACCAGCACTACAGGGGGGATTTTTGAAAAACTGTTTTTT
few	-	TRBV5-4	TRBJ2-3	CASSPGDTDTQYF	TGTGCCAGCAGCCCGGGGGACACAGATACGCAGTATTTT
-	-	TRBV9	TRBJ2-3	CASSVTFGTDTQYF	TGTGCCAGCAGCGTAACTTTTGGCACAGATACGCAGTATTTT
-	TRBD1	TRBV5-1	TRBJ1-5	CASSLGQGQPQHF	TGCGCCAGCAGCTTAGGACAGGGCCAGCCCCAGCATTTT
once	-	TRBV7-9	TRBJ1-5	CASSSGEQPQHF	TGTGCCAGCAGCTCGGGAGAGCAGCCCCAGCATTTT
-	TRBD1	TRBV6-4	TRBJ2-1	CAGSDFSLGTAQFF	TGTGCCGGCAGTGACTTCAGCCTCGGGACAGCGCAGTTCTTC
once	TRBD1	TRBV19	TRBJ1-1	CASSQQGAGTEAFF	TGTGCCAGTAGTCAACAGGGGGCAGGGACTGAAGCTTTCTTT
-	-	TRBV9	TRBJ1-4	CASSSRVTNEKLFF	TGTGCCAGCAGCTCCAGGGTAACTAATGAAAAACTGTTTTTT
-	TRBD1	TRBV5-1	TRBJ2-1	CASSSGQMSSYNEQFF	TGCGCCAGCAGCTCGGGACAGATGAGCTCCTACAATGAGCAGTTCTTC
-	TRBD2	TRBV7-9	TRBJ2-7	CASSLVGGNEQYF	TGTGCCAGCAGCTTAGTGGGGGGGAACGAGCAGTACTTC
-	-	TRBV6-5	TRBJ2-5	CASIEHANGETQYF	TGTGCCAGCATTGAGCATGCCAATGGAGAGACCCAGTACTTC
-	TRBD1	TRBV7-7	TRBJ2-7	CASSLLRRQGVKNEQYF	TGTGCTAGCAGCTTACTTCGACGACAGGGCGTGAAAAACGAGCAGTACTTC
-	-	TRBV7-2	TRBJ2-5	CASSSDTAATQYF	TGTGCCAGCAGCTCCGACACCGCCGCGACCCAGTACTTC
-	-	TRBV30	TRBJ2-5	CAWSVLAETQYF	TGTGCCTGGAGTGTTTTAGCCGAGACCCAGTACTTC
-	-	TRBV11-2	TRBJ2-7	CASSYGPMTAVKEYYEQYF	TGTGCCAGCAGCTACGGGCCAATGACAGCCGTCAAGGAGTACTACGAGCAGTACTTC
-	TRBD1	TRBV6-6	TRBJ1-6	CASRTRGIGNSPLHF	TGTGCCAGCAGGACCAGGGGGATCGGTAATTCACCCCTCCACTTT
-	TRBD1	TRBV28	TRBJ1-2	CASSDTGGEDYTF	TGTGCCAGCAGTGATACAGGGGGCGAGGACTACACCTTC
few	TRBD2	TRBV15	TRBJ2-2	CATSAGGGTGELFF	TGTGCCACCAGCGCGGGGGGGGGAACCGGGGAGCTGTTTTTT
few	TRBD1	TRBV19	TRBJ1-5	CASSIGGGGSNQPQHF	TGTGCCAGTAGTATTGGAGGGGGCGGGAGCAATCAGCCCCAGCATTTT
-	-	TRBV5-8	TRBJ1-5	CASSVTGWSGQPQHF	TGTGCCAGCAGCGTCACAGGGTGGTCAGGACAGCCCCAGCATTTT
-	TRBD1	TRBV2	TRBJ2-3	CASSRGVGTGSTDTQYF	TGTGCCAGCAGCCGAGGAGTAGGGACAGGGAGCACAGATACGCAGTATTTT
-	TRBD1	TRBV7-9	TRBJ2-7	CASSSGDRTHEQYF	TGTGCCAGCAGCTCAGGGGACAGAACCCACGAGCAGTACTTC
-	-	TRBV6-6	TRBJ2-7	CASSYPDRFYEQYF	TGTGCCAGCAGTTACCCCGACAGGTTCTACGAGCAGTACTTC
-	TRBD1	TRBV11-1	TRBJ2-3	CASSLSRDRFFDTQYF	TGTGCCAGCAGCCTGAGCCGGGACAGGTTTTTTGATACGCAGTATTTT
-	TRBD1	TRBV5-6	TRBJ2-6	CASSPTRTGVTGANVLTF	TGTGCCAGCAGCCCTACCCGGACAGGGGTCACTGGGGCCAACGTCCTGACTTTC
-	TRBD1	TRBV4-1	TRBJ1-5	CASSHTGVGQPQHF	TGCGCCAGCAGCCACACAGGGGTGGGTCAGCCCCAGCATTTT
-	-	TRBV6-5	TRBJ2-7	CASNARTENEQYF	TGTGCCAGCAACGCTCGGACAGAGAACGAGCAGTACTTC
-	-	TRBV14	TRBJ1-1	CASSQVGDRAFF	TGTGCCAGCAGCCAAGTCGGAGATCGGGCTTTCTTT
-	-	TRBV7-3	TRBJ2-1	CASSELASNEQFF	TGTGCCAGCAGCGAGCTGGCTAGTAATGAGCAGTTCTTC
-	TRBD1	TRBV18	TRBJ1-2	CASSPTGGAGYGYTF	TGTGCCAGCTCACCTACAGGGGGCGCGGGCTATGGCTACACCTTC
-	-	TRBV28	TRBJ2-1	CASSLAQGYPYNEQFF	TGTGCCAGCAGTTTGGCCCAGGGTTATCCCTACAATGAGCAGTTCTTC
-	TRBD1	TRBV7-6	TRBJ1-4	CASSFGTGEEKLFF	TGTGCCAGCAGCTTCGGGACAGGGGAAGAAAAACTGTTTTTT
once	-	TRBV7-3	TRBJ2-5	CASSLVGGSQETQYF	TGTGCCAGCAGCTTAGTAGGCGGTTCTCAAGAGACCCAGTACTTC